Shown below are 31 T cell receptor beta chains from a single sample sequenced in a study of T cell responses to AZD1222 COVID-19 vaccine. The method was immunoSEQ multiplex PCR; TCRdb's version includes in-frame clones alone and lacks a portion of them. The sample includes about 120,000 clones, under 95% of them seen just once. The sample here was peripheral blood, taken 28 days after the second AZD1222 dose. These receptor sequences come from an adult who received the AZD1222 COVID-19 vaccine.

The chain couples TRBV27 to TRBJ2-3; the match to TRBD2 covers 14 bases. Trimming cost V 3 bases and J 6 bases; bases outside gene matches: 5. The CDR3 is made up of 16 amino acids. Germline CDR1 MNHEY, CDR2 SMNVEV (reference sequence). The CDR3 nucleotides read TGTGCCAGCAGTTTCGCGACTAGCGGGAGGGGCGATACGCAGTATTTT. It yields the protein CASSFATSGRGDTQYF.

The CDR3 reads CASSGLAASTDTQYF. CDR3 coding DNA: TGTGCCAGCAGTGGACTAGCAGCTAGCACAGATACGCAGTATTTT. The V call is TRBV2, the J call TRBJ2-3, with 7 bases identical to TRBD2. CDR3 length equals 15 residues. Per germline, CDR1 SNHLY and CDR2 FYNNEI. V was clipped by 4 bases and J by 0 bases; unmatched bases: 4.

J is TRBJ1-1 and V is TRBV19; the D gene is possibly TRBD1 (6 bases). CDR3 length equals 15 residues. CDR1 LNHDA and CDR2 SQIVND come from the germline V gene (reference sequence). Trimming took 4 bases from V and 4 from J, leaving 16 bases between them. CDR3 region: CASSTAKGGATEAFF. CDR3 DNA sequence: TGTGCCAGTAGTACCGCCAAGGGGGGGGCCACTGAAGCTTTCTTT.

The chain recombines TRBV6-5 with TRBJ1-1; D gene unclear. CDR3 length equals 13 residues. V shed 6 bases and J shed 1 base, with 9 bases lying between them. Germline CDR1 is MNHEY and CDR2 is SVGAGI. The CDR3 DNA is TGTGCCAGCAGGGTAGGCGAGAACACTGAAGCTTTCTTT. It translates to CASRVGENTEAFF.

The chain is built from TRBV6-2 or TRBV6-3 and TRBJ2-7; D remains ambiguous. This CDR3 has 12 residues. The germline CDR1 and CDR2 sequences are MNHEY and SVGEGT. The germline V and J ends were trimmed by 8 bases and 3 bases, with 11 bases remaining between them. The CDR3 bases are TGTGCCAGCGGCCTGCTCGGCTACGAGCAGTACTTC. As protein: CASGLLGYEQYF.

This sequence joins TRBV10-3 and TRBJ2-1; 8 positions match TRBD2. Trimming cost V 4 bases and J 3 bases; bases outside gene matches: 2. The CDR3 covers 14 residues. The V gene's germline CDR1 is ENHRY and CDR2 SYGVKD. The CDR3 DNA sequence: TGTGCCATCAGTGTGGCGGGGGGCTACAATGAGCAGTTCTTC. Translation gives CAISVAGGYNEQFF.

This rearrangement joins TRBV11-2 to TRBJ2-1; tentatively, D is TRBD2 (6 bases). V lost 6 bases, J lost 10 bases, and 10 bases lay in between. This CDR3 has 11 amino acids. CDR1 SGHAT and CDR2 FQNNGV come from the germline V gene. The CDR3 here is CASSRRGEQFF. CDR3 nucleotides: TGTGCCAGCAGTAGACGGGGGGAGCAGTTCTTC.

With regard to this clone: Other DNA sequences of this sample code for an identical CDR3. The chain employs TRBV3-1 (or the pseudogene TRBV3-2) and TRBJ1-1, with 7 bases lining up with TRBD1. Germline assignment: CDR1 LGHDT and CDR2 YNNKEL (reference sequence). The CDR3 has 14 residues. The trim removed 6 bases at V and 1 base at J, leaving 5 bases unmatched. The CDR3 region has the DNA TGTGCCAGCAGTTCCGGGACAGCGAACACTGAAGCTTTCTTT. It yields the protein CASSSGTANTEAFF.

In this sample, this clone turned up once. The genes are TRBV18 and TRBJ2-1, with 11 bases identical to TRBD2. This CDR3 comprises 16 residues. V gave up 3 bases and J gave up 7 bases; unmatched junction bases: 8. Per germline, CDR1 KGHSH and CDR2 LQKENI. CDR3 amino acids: CASSPFTSGSTNEQFF. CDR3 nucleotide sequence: TGTGCCAGCTCACCCTTCACTAGCGGGAGTACGAATGAGCAGTTCTTC.

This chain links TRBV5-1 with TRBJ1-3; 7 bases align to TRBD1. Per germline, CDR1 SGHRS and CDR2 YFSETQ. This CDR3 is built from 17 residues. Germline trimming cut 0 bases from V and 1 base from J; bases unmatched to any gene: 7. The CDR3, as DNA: TGCGCCAGCAGCTTGGGGGGACAGTCAATATCTGGAAACACCATATATTTT. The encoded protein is CASSLGGQSISGNTIYF.

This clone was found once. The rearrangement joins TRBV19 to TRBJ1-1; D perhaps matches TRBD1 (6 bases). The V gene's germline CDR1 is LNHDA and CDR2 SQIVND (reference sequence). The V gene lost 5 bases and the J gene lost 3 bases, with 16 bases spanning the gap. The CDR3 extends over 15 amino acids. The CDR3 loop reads CASSAETGVDTEAFF. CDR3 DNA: TGTGCCAGTAGTGCAGAGACAGGCGTCGACACTGAAGCTTTCTTT.

The CDR3 sequence is CASSWDYEQYF. CDR3 DNA: TGTGCCAGCAGCTGGGACTACGAGCAGTACTTC. The gene calls are TRBV7-8 and TRBJ2-7; D call uncertain. The CDR3 loop spans 11 amino acids. V gave up 4 bases and J gave up 3 bases, with 4 bases separating them. CDR1 SGHVS and CDR2 FQNEAQ come from the germline V gene.

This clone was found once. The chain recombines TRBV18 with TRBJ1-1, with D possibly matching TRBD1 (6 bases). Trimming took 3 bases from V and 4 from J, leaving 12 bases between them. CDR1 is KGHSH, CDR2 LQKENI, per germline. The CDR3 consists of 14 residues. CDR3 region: CASSPSQGSTEAFF. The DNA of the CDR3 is TGTGCCAGCTCACCGTCACAGGGTAGCACTGAAGCTTTCTTT.

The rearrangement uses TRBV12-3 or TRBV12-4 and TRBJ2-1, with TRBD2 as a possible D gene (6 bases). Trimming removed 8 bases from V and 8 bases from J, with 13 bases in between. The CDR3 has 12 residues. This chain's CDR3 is CASVGPGDEQFF. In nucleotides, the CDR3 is TGTGCCAGCGTTGGCCCGGGAGATGAGCAGTTCTTC.

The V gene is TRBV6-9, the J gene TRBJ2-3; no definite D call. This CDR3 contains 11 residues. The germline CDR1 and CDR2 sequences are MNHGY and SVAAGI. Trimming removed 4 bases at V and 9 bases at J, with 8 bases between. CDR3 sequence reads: CASSLRLTQYF. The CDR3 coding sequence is TGTGCCAGCAGTTTGAGGTTAACGCAGTATTTT.

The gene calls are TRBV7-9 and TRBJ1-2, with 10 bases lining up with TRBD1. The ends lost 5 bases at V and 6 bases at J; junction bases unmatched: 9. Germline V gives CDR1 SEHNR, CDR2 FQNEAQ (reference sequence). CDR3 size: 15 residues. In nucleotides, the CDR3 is TGTGCCAGCAGCCGGACAGGGGGGAGAGAAAATGGCTACACCTTC. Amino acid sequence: CASSRTGGRENGYTF.

CDR3 amino acids: CASSPGETTDTQYF. CDR3 nucleotides: TGCGCCAGCAGCCCAGGGGAAACCACAGATACGCAGTATTTT. This sequence joins TRBV5-1 and TRBJ2-3; maybe TRBD1 (6 bases). CDR3 length: 14 amino acids. V lost 4 bases and J 2 bases, leaving 11 bases between the germline ends. Per the germline V gene, CDR1 is SGHRS and CDR2 is YFSETQ. Full variable domain (rest looked up from reference TRBV5-1 and TRBJ2-3): KAGVTQTPRYLIKTRGQQVTLSCSPISGHRSVSWYQQTPGQGLQFLFEYFSETQRNKGNFPGRFSGRQFSNSRSEMNVSTLELGDSALYLCASSPGETTDTQYFGPGTRLTVL.

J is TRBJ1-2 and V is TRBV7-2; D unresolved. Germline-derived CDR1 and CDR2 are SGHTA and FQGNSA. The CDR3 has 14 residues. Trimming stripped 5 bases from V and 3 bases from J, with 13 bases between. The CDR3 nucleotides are TGTGCCAGCAGCACCGGCCGGGGAGACTATGGCTACACCTTC. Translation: CASSTGRGDYGYTF.

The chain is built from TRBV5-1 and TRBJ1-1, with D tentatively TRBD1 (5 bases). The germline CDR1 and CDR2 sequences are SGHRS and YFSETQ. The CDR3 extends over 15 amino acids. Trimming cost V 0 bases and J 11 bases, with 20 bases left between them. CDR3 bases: TGCGCCAGCAGCTTGGCCTTGGGCGGGGCCCTTGAGGCTTTCTTT. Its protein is CASSLALGGALEAFF.

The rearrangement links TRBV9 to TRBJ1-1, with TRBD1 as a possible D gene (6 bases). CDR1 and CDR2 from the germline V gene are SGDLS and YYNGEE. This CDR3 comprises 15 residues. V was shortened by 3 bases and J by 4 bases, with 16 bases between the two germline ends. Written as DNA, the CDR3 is TGTGCCAGCAGCGGATACGGGGGGCTGGCCACTGAAGCTTTCTTT. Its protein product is CASSGYGGLATEAFF.

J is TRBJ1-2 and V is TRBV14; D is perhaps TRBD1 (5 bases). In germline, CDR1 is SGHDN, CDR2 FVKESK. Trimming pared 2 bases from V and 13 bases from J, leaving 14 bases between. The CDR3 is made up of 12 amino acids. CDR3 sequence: CASSQHSGVATF. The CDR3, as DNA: TGTGCCAGCAGCCAACACTCGGGGGTGGCCACCTTC.

CDR3 region: CASSSNSDPNEQFF. CDR3 DNA sequence: TGCGCCAGCAGCTCCAACAGCGATCCCAATGAGCAGTTCTTC. The chain joins TRBV5-1 to TRBJ2-1; D is unresolved. V shed 3 bases and J shed 6 bases, with 13 bases lying between them. The CDR3 is 14 residues long. Looked up from germline, CDR1 is SGHRS and CDR2 is YFSETQ.

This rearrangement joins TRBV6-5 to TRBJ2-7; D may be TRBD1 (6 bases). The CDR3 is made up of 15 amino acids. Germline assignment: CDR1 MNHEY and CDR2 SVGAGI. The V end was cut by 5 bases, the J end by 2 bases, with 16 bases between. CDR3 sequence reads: CASSHGQPRTYEQYF. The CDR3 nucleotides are TGTGCCAGCAGTCACGGACAGCCCCGGACCTACGAGCAGTACTTC.

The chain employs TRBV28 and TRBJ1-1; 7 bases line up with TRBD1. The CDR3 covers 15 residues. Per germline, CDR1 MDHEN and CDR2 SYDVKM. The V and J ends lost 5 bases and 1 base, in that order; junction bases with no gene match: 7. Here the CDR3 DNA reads TGTGCCAGCAGTGCCCCAGGGACAGCGAACACTGAAGCTTTCTTT. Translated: CASSAPGTANTEAFF.

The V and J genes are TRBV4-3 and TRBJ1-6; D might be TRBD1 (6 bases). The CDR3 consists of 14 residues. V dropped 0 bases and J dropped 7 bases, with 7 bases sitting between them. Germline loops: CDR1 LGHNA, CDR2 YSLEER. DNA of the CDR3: TGCGCCAGCAGCCAAGACAGGGGCAATTCACCCCTCCACTTT. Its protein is CASSQDRGNSPLHF.

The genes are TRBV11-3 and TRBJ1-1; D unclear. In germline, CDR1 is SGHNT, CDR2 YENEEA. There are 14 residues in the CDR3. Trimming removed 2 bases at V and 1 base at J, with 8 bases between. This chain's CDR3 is CASSLSPANTEAFF. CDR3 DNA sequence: TGTGCCAGCAGCTTATCCCCAGCGAACACTGAAGCTTTCTTT.

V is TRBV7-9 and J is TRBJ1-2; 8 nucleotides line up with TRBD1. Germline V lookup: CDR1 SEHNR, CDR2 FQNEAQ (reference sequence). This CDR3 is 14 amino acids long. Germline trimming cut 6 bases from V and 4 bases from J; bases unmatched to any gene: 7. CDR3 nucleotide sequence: TGTGCCAGCAGTCCGGGACAGGTGTCCTATGGCTACACCTTC. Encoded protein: CASSPGQVSYGYTF.

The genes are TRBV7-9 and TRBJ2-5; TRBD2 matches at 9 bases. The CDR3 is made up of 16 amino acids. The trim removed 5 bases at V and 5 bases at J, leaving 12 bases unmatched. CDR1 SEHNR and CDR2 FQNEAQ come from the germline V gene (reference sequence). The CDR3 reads CASSRSGGGAKETQYF. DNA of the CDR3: TGTGCCAGCAGCCGCTCGGGCGGGGGGGCCAAGGAGACCCAGTACTTC.

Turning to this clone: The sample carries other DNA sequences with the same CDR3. CDR3 nucleotides: TGTGCCTGGAGTGTACAGGGGGATCAGCCCCAGCATTTT. Its translation: CAWSVQGDQPQHF. The chain combines TRBV30 with TRBJ1-5; 8 bases are shared with TRBD1. The CDR3 length is 13 residues. Germline loops: CDR1 GTSNPN, CDR2 SVGIG (reference sequence). Trimming cost V 0 bases and J 5 bases; bases outside gene matches: 0.

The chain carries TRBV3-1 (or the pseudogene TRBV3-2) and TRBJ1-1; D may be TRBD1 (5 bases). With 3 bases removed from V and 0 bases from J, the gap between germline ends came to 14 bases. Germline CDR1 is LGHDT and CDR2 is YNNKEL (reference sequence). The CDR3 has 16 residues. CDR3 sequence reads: CASSHRQGRLNTEAFF. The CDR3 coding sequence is TGTGCCAGCAGCCACCGCCAGGGCCGGTTGAACACTGAAGCTTTCTTT.

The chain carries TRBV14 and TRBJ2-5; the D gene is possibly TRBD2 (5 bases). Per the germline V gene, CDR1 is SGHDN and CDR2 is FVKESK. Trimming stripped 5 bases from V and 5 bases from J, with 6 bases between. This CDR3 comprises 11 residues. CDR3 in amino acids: CASSWRETQYF. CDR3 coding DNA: TGTGCCAGCAGCTGGAGGGAGACCCAGTACTTC.